This T cell receptor beta chain stems from a study of CD8 T cells in Susac syndrome. TCR beta sequences were obtained from blood CD8+ and CD4+ T cells. The CDR3 length is 13 residues. V gave up 4 bases and J gave up 4 bases; unmatched junction bases: 4. Per germline, CDR1 DFQATT and CDR2 SNEGSKA (reference sequence). The RNA input was about 0.5 to 1 ug, and it was reverse transcribed with random hexamers. TCRdb re-derived calls from the immunoSEQ multiplex PCR reads in MiXCR, one entry per CDR3 protein. The sample consists of a few hundred thousand distinct CDR3 sequences, 95% of them appearing once. The chain has TRBV20-1 and TRBJ1-5; 7 positions agree with TRBD1. Sequencing was performed on CD4+ T cells from PBMCs. The receptor was isolated from a human donor with multiple sclerosis. The CDR3 region is CSATGGRNQPQHF. CDR3 coding DNA: TGCAGTGCTACAGGGGGACGGAATCAGCCCCAGCATTTT.